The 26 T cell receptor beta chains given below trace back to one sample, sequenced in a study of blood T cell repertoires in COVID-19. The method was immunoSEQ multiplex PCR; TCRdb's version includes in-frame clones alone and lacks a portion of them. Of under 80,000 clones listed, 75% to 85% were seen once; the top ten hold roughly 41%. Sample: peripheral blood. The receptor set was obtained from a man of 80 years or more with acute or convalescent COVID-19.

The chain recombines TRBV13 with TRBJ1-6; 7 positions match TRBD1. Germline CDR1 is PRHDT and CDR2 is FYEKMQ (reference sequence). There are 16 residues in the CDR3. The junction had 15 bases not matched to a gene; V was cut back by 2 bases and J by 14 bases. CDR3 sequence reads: CASSLLGTEDHSALHF. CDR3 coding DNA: TGTGCCAGCAGCTTACTCGGGACAGAAGATCATTCGGCCCTCCACTTT.

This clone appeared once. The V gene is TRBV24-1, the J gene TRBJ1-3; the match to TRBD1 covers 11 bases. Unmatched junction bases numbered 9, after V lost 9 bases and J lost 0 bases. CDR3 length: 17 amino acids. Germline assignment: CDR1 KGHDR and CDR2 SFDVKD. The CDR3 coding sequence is TGTGCCACCTCTGGACAGGGGGCCGGGCTCTCTGGAAACACCATATATTTT. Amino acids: CATSGQGAGLSGNTIYF.

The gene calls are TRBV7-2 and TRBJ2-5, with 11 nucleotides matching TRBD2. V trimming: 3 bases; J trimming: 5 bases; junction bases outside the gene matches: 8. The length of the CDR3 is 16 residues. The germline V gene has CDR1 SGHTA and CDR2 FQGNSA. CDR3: CASSFLLAGALETQYF. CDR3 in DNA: TGTGCCAGCAGCTTCCTACTAGCGGGAGCCTTGGAGACCCAGTACTTC. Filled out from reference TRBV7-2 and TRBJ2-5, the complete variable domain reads GAGVSQSPSNKVTEKGKDVELRCDPISGHTALYWYRQSLGQGLEFLIYFQGNSAPDKSGLPSDRFSAERTGGSVSTLTIQRTQQEDSAVYLCASSFLLAGALETQYFGPGTRLLVL.

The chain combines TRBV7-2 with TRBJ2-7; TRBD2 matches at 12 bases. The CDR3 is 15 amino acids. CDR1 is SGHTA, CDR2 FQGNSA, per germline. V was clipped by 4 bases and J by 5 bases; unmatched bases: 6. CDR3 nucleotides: TGTGCCAGCAGCTCAGCTAGCGGGGGGGCCCACGAGCAGTACTTC. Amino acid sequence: CASSSASGGAHEQYF. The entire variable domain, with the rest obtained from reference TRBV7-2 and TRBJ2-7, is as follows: GAGVSQSPSNKVTEKGKDVELRCDPISGHTALYWYRQSLGQGLEFLIYFQGNSAPDKSGLPSDRFSAERTGGSVSTLTIQRTQQEDSAVYLCASSSASGGAHEQYFGPGTRLTVT.

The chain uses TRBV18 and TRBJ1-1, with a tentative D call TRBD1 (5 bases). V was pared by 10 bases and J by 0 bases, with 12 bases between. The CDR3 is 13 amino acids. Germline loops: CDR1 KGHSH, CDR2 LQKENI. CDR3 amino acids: CATRRGMNTEAFF. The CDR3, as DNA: TGTGCCACCCGACGGGGGATGAACACTGAAGCTTTCTTT.

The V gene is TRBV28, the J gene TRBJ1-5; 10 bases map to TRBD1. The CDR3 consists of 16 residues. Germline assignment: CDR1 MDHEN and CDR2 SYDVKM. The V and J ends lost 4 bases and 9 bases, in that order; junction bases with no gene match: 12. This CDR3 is CASSSGGQGPGWPQHF. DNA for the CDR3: TGTGCCAGCAGTTCGGGGGGACAGGGGCCGGGGTGGCCCCAGCATTTT.

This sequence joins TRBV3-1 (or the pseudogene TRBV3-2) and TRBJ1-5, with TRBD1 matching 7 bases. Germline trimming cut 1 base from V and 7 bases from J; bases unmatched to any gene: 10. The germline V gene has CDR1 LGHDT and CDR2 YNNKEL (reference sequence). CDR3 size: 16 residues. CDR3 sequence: CASSQGGGQPGQPQHF. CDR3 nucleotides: TGTGCCAGCAGCCAAGGAGGGGGACAGCCGGGGCAGCCCCAGCATTTT.

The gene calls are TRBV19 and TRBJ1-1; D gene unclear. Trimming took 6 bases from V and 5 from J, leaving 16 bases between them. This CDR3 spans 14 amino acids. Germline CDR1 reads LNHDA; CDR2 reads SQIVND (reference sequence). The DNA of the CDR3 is TGTGCCAGTAGAGCGGGGTATCGGGAAACTGAAGCTTTCTTT. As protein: CASRAGYRETEAFF.

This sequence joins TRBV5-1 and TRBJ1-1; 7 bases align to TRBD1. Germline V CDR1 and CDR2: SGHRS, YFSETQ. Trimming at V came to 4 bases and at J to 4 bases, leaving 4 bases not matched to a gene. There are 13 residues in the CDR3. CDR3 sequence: CASSPTGVTEAFF. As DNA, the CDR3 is TGCGCCAGCAGCCCTACAGGGGTCACTGAAGCTTTCTTT. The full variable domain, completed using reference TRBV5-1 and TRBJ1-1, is KAGVTQTPRYLIKTRGQQVTLSCSPISGHRSVSWYQQTPGQGLQFLFEYFSETQRNKGNFPGRFSGRQFSNSRSEMNVSTLELGDSALYLCASSPTGVTEAFFGQGTRLTVV.

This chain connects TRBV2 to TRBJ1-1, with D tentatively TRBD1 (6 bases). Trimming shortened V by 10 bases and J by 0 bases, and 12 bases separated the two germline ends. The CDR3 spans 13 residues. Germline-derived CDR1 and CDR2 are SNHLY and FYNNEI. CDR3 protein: CATTQGLNTEAFF. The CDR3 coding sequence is TGTGCCACTACACAGGGTTTGAACACTGAAGCTTTCTTT.

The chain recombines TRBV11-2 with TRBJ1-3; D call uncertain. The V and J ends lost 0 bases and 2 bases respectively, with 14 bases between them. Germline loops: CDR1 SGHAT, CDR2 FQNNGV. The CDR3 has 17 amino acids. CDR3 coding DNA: TGTGCCAGCAGCTTAGACCGATCTAGGCCTACTGGAAACACCATATATTTT. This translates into CASSLDRSRPTGNTIYF.

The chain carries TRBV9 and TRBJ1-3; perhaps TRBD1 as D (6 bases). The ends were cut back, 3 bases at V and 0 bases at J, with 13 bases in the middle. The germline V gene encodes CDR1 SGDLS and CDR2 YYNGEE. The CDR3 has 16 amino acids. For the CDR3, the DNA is TGTGCCAGCAGCGCAACAACAGGGAACTCTGGAAACACCATATATTTT. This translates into CASSATTGNSGNTIYF.

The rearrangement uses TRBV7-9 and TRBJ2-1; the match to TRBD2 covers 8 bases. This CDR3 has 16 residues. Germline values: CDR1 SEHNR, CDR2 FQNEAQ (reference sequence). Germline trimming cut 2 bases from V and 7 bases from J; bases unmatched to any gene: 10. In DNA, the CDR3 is TGTGCCAGCAGCTTACAGGGACTAGTGACTTTTAATGAGCAGTTCTTC. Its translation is CASSLQGLVTFNEQFF. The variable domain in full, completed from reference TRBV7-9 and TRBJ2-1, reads DTGVSQNPRHKITKRGQNVTFRCDPISEHNRLYWYRQTLGQGPEFLTYFQNEAQLEKSRLLSDRFSAERPKGSFSTLEIQRTEQGDSAMYLCASSLQGLVTFNEQFFGPGTRLTVL.

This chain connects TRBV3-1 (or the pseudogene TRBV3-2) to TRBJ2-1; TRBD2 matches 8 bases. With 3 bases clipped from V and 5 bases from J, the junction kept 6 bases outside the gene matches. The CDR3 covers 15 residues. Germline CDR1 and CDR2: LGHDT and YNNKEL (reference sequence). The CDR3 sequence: CASSQPRGVHNEQFF. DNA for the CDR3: TGTGCCAGCAGCCAGCCGCGGGGGGTACACAATGAGCAGTTCTTC.

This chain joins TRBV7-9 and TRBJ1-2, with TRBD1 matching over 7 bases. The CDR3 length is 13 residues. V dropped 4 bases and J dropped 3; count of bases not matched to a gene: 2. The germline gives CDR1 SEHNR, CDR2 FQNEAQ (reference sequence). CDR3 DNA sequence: TGTGCCAGCAGCTCCGGGACAGACTATGGCTACACCTTC. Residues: CASSSGTDYGYTF.

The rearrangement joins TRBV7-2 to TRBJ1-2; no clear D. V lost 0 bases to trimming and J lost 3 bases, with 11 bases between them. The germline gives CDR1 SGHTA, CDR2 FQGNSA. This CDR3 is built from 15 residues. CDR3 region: CASSLAPVTDYGYTF. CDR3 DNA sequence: TGTGCCAGCAGCTTAGCGCCGGTAACAGACTATGGCTACACCTTC.

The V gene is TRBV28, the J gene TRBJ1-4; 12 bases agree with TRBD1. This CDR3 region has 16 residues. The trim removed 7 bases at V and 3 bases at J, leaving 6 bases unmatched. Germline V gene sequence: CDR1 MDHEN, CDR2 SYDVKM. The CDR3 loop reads CASTLGQGAANEKLFF. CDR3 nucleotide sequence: TGTGCCAGCACTCTGGGACAGGGGGCGGCTAATGAAAAACTGTTTTTT.

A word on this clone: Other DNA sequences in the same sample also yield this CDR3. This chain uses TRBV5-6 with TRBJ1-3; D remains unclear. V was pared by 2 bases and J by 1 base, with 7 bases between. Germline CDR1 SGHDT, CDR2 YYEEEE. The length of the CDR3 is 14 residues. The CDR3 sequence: CASSFGSSGNTIYF. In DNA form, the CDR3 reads TGTGCCAGCAGCTTCGGGAGTTCTGGAAACACCATATATTTT.

The CDR3 DNA sequence: TGTGCCAGCGGCGAATCCCAGGGGGTTTCTGGGGCCAACGTCCTGACTTTC. Translating gives CASGESQGVSGANVLTF. This chain joins TRBV7-9 and TRBJ2-6; 7 bases line up with TRBD1. This CDR3 contains 17 residues. V trimming: 8 bases; J trimming: 1 base; junction bases outside the gene matches: 11. CDR1 and CDR2 from the germline V gene are SEHNR and FQNEAQ (reference sequence).

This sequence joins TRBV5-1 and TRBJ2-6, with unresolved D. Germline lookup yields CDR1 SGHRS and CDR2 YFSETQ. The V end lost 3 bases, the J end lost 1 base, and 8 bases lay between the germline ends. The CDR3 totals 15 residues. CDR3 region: CASSYTESGANVLTF. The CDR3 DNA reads TGCGCCAGCAGCTATACAGAGTCTGGGGCCAACGTCCTGACTTTC.

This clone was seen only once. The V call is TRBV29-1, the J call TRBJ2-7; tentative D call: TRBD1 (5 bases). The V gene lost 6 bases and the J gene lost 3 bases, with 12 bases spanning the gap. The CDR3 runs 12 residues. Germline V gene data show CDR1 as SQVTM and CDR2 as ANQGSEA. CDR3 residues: CSVIDRDYEQYF. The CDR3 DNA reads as TGCAGCGTGATAGACAGAGACTACGAGCAGTACTTC.

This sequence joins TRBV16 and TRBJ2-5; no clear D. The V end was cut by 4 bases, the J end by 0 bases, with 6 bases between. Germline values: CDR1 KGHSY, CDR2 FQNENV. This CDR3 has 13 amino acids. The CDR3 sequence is CASSPTYQETQYF. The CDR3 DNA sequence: TGTGCCAGCAGCCCTACCTACCAAGAGACCCAGTACTTC. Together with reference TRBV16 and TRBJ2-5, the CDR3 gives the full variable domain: GEEVAQTPKHLVRGEGQKAKLYCAPIKGHSYVFWYQQVLKNEFKFLISFQNENVFDETGMPKERFSAKCLPNSPCSLEIQATKLEDSAVYFCASSPTYQETQYFGPGTRLLVL.

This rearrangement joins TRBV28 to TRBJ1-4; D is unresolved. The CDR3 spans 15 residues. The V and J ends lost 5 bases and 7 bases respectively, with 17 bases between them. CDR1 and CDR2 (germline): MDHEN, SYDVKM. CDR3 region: CASSASGRPAEKLFF. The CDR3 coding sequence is TGTGCCAGCAGTGCTTCAGGAAGGCCAGCTGAAAAACTGTTTTTT. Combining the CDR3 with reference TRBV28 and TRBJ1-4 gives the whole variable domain DVKVTQSSRYLVKRTGEKVFLECVQDMDHENMFWYRQDPGLGLRLIYFSYDVKMKEKGDIPEGYSVSREKKERFSLILESASTNQTSMYLCASSASGRPAEKLFFGSGTQLSVL.

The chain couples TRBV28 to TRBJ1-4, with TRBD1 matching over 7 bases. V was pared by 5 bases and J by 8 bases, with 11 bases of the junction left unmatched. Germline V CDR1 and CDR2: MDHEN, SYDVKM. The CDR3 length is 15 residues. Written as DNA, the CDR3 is TGTGCCAGCAGTCCCCCCCAGGGGGTAGGGGAAAAACTGTTTTTT. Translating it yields CASSPPQGVGEKLFF.

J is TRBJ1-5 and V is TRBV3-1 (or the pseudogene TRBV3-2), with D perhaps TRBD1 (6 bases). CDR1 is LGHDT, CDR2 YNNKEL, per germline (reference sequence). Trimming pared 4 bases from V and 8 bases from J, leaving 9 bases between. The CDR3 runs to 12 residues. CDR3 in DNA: TGTGCCAGCAGCCTGCAGGGGAAGCCCCAGCATTTT. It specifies CASSLQGKPQHF.

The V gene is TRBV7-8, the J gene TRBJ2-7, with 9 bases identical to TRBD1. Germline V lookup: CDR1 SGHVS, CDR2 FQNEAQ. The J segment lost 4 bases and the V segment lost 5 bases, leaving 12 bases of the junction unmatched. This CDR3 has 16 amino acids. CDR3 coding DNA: TGTGCCAGCAGCACCACCCGACAGGGGGGCAATTACGAGCAGTACTTC. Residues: CASSTTRQGGNYEQYF.